These T cell receptor beta chains were read from a single sample in a study of T cells in Graves' hyperthyroidism and ophthalmopathy. TCRdb ran MiXCR on the multiplex PCR reads and lists one entry per CDR3 protein. The sample lists about 520,000 distinct CDR3 sequences; approximately 25% were seen once. Sample: blood. These receptors all stem from a woman under 40 with Graves' ophthalmopathy. Each CDR3 is given with its conserved first and last residue. D genes are given only for firm matches. A row's size may be missing; if present it is once, few, many or a size class.

d_call: TRBD1; clone_size: many; j_call: TRBJ1-1; v_call: TRBV20-1; cdr3_aa: CSARTPGQGGPEAFF; cdr3_nt: TGCAGTGCTAGGACACCGGGACAGGGGGGGCCTGAAGCTTTCTTT
d_call: TRBD1; clone_size: many; j_call: TRBJ2-6; v_call: TRBV5-1; cdr3_aa: CASSLGTSTGGANVLTF; cdr3_nt: TGCGCCAGCAGCTTGGGGACTTCGACAGGGGGGGCCAACGTCCTGACTTTC
d_call: -; clone_size: many; j_call: TRBJ1-1; v_call: TRBV29-1; cdr3_aa: CSVVAGAVVPLNTEAFF; cdr3_nt: TGCAGCGTTGTTGCCGGGGCCGTAGTACCATTGAACACTGAAGCTTTCTTT
d_call: -; clone_size: many; j_call: TRBJ1-2; v_call: TRBV13; cdr3_aa: CASTLSFDNYGYTF; cdr3_nt: TGTGCCAGCACCCTATCTTTCGACAACTATGGCTACACCTTC
d_call: -; clone_size: -; j_call: TRBJ1-1; v_call: TRBV6-2/TRBV6-3; cdr3_aa: CASTSPGGTAEAFF; cdr3_nt: TGTGCCAGCACCTCACCAGGAGGCACGGCTGAAGCTTTCTTT
d_call: TRBD1; clone_size: many; j_call: TRBJ1-1; v_call: TRBV20-1; cdr3_aa: CSADGTGHSLAFF; cdr3_nt: TGCAGTGCTGACGGGACAGGGCACAGTTTGGCTTTCTTT
d_call: TRBD1; clone_size: many; j_call: TRBJ1-1; v_call: TRBV19; cdr3_aa: CASSTEGAVGAFF; cdr3_nt: TGTGCCAGTAGTACGGAGGGGGCAGTTGGAGCTTTCTTT
d_call: -; clone_size: -; j_call: TRBJ1-1; v_call: TRBV5-1; cdr3_aa: CASSFGQSEAFF; cdr3_nt: TGCGCCAGCAGCTTTGGACAGTCTGAAGCTTTCTTT
d_call: -; clone_size: many; j_call: TRBJ1-1; v_call: TRBV28; cdr3_aa: CASSFWGDGTEAFF; cdr3_nt: TGTGCCAGCAGTTTTTGGGGTGACGGAACTGAAGCTTTCTTT
d_call: -; clone_size: many; j_call: TRBJ2-4; v_call: TRBV6-1; cdr3_aa: CASRMTGRQSGAKNIQYF; cdr3_nt: TGTGCCAGCAGGATGACGGGACGGCAAAGTGGGGCCAAAAACATTCAGTACTTC
d_call: -; clone_size: many; j_call: TRBJ1-3; v_call: TRBV6-1; cdr3_aa: CASSELADGNTIYF; cdr3_nt: TGTGCCAGCAGTGAATTGGCCGACGGAAACACCATATATTTT
d_call: TRBD2; clone_size: once; j_call: TRBJ2-5; v_call: TRBV5-1; cdr3_aa: CASSGEGTLQETQYF; cdr3_nt: TGCGCCAGCAGCGGGGAGGGGACTCTCCAAGAGACCCAGTACTTC
d_call: -; clone_size: -; j_call: TRBJ1-1; v_call: TRBV28; cdr3_aa: CASSPPASRTEAFF; cdr3_nt: TGTGCCAGCAGTCCCCCGGCTAGTAGGACTGAAGCTTTCTTT
d_call: -; clone_size: -; j_call: TRBJ2-3; v_call: TRBV29-1; cdr3_aa: CSVGAGSKGTDTQYF; cdr3_nt: TGCAGCGTTGGGGCAGGGAGTAAAGGCACAGATACGCAGTATTTT
d_call: -; clone_size: -; j_call: TRBJ1-5; v_call: TRBV4-1; cdr3_aa: CASSPYGDSNQPQHF; cdr3_nt: TGCGCCAGCAGCCCCTATGGGGATAGCAATCAGCCCCAGCATTTT
d_call: -; clone_size: -; j_call: TRBJ2-7; v_call: TRBV12-3/TRBV12-4; cdr3_aa: CASSWANLAYEQYF; cdr3_nt: TGTGCCAGCAGTTGGGCTAATTTGGCCTACGAGCAGTACTTC
d_call: -; clone_size: many; j_call: TRBJ1-2; v_call: TRBV4-1; cdr3_aa: CASSHALWDGVYGYTF; cdr3_nt: TGCGCCAGCAGCCACGCACTTTGGGACGGCGTCTATGGCTACACCTTC
d_call: TRBD2; clone_size: many; j_call: TRBJ2-7; v_call: TRBV6-2/TRBV6-3; cdr3_aa: CASERGLAGGKQYF; cdr3_nt: TGTGCCAGCGAGCGAGGACTAGCGGGGGGCAAGCAGTACTTC
d_call: -; clone_size: many; j_call: TRBJ2-5; v_call: TRBV4-1; cdr3_aa: CASSQAIRETQYF; cdr3_nt: TGCGCCAGCAGCCAAGCAATAAGAGAGACCCAGTACTTC
d_call: -; clone_size: few; j_call: TRBJ1-3; v_call: TRBV6-5; cdr3_aa: CASSLQGDSGNTIYF; cdr3_nt: TGTGCCAGCAGTTTACAGGGAGACTCTGGAAACACCATATATTTT
d_call: -; clone_size: few; j_call: TRBJ1-1; v_call: TRBV6-2/TRBV6-3; cdr3_aa: CASSYNTMNTEAFF; cdr3_nt: TGTGCCAGCAGTTACAACACCATGAACACTGAAGCTTTCTTT
d_call: -; clone_size: few; j_call: TRBJ2-7; v_call: TRBV3-1; cdr3_aa: CASLAWDGEQYF; cdr3_nt: TGTGCCAGCCTCGCCTGGGATGGCGAGCAGTACTTC
d_call: -; clone_size: few; j_call: TRBJ1-2; v_call: TRBV18; cdr3_aa: CASSPSGGADYGYTF; cdr3_nt: TGTGCCAGCTCACCATCAGGAGGCGCCGACTATGGCTACACCTTC
d_call: -; clone_size: many; j_call: TRBJ2-5; v_call: TRBV7-2; cdr3_aa: CASSPGRAQETQYF; cdr3_nt: TGTGCCAGCAGCCCCGGGCGGGCCCAAGAGACCCAGTACTTC
d_call: -; clone_size: many; j_call: TRBJ2-4; v_call: TRBV6-2/TRBV6-3; cdr3_aa: CASRDPGNIQYF; cdr3_nt: TGTGCCAGCCGAGACCCGGGAAACATTCAGTACTTC
d_call: TRBD1; clone_size: -; j_call: TRBJ2-7; v_call: TRBV5-1; cdr3_aa: CASRETGGEQYF; cdr3_nt: TGCGCCAGCAGGGAAACAGGGGGCGAGCAGTACTTC
d_call: -; clone_size: -; j_call: TRBJ2-5; v_call: TRBV4-2; cdr3_aa: CASSRSPSGTETQYF; cdr3_nt: TGTGCCAGCAGCCGATCACCCTCAGGAACAGAGACCCAGTACTTC
d_call: -; clone_size: few; j_call: TRBJ1-2; v_call: TRBV18; cdr3_aa: CASSPDEGSIYGYTF; cdr3_nt: TGTGCCAGCTCACCAGACGAGGGCAGCATCTATGGCTACACCTTC
d_call: TRBD1; clone_size: -; j_call: TRBJ1-1; v_call: TRBV6-1; cdr3_aa: CASSEFGTGATEAFF; cdr3_nt: TGTGCCAGCAGTGAATTTGGGACAGGGGCCACTGAAGCTTTCTTT
d_call: TRBD1; clone_size: -; j_call: TRBJ2-7; v_call: TRBV6-2/TRBV6-3; cdr3_aa: CASSNRDRGFEQYF; cdr3_nt: TGTGCCAGCAGTAACCGGGACAGGGGCTTCGAGCAGTACTTC
d_call: TRBD2; clone_size: few; j_call: TRBJ2-4; v_call: TRBV9; cdr3_aa: CASSVAGNAGENIQYF; cdr3_nt: TGTGCCAGCAGCGTAGCTGGGAACGCGGGGGAAAACATTCAGTACTTC
d_call: -; clone_size: once; j_call: TRBJ2-7; v_call: TRBV18; cdr3_aa: CASSPMTETYEQYF; cdr3_nt: TGTGCCAGCTCACCTATGACCGAAACCTACGAGCAGTACTTC
d_call: -; clone_size: many; j_call: TRBJ2-7; v_call: TRBV6-2/TRBV6-3; cdr3_aa: CATSFVYEQYF; cdr3_nt: TGTGCCACCTCTTTTGTCTACGAGCAGTACTTC
d_call: -; clone_size: many; j_call: TRBJ1-2; v_call: TRBV11-2; cdr3_aa: CASSLREGGYGYTF; cdr3_nt: TGTGCCAGCAGCTTAAGAGAGGGAGGCTATGGCTACACCTTC
d_call: -; clone_size: once; j_call: TRBJ2-2; v_call: TRBV12-3/TRBV12-4; cdr3_aa: CASSTRRLTTGELFF; cdr3_nt: TGTGCCAGCAGTACTAGAAGGCTTACTACCGGGGAGCTGTTTTTT
d_call: -; clone_size: many; j_call: TRBJ1-2; v_call: TRBV10-3; cdr3_aa: CAISESAAGAYGYTF; cdr3_nt: TGTGCCATCAGTGAGTCAGCGGCAGGGGCCTATGGCTACACCTTC
d_call: -; clone_size: -; j_call: TRBJ1-1; v_call: TRBV6-1; cdr3_aa: CASSHRGRPTNTEAFF; cdr3_nt: TGTGCCAGCAGTCATAGGGGCCGCCCTACCAACACTGAAGCTTTCTTT
d_call: -; clone_size: many; j_call: TRBJ2-5; v_call: TRBV20-1; cdr3_aa: CSAALRAAQETQYF; cdr3_nt: TGCAGTGCTGCACTCCGGGCCGCTCAAGAGACCCAGTACTTC
d_call: -; clone_size: many; j_call: TRBJ1-1; v_call: TRBV16; cdr3_aa: CASSPYVQRDPNTEAFF; cdr3_nt: TGTGCCAGCAGCCCGTATGTACAAAGGGACCCCAACACTGAAGCTTTCTTT
d_call: TRBD1; clone_size: -; j_call: TRBJ1-1; v_call: TRBV5-1; cdr3_aa: CASSLDRGETEAFF; cdr3_nt: TGCGCCAGCAGCTTGGACAGGGGTGAGACTGAAGCTTTCTTT
d_call: -; clone_size: many; j_call: TRBJ2-7; v_call: TRBV12-3/TRBV12-4; cdr3_aa: CASSPESTYEQYF; cdr3_nt: TGTGCCAGCAGCCCAGAATCCACCTACGAGCAGTACTTC
d_call: -; clone_size: many; j_call: TRBJ1-5; v_call: TRBV15; cdr3_aa: CATSRDSPVAYSNQPQHF; cdr3_nt: TGTGCCACCAGCAGAGATAGCCCGGTTGCATATAGCAATCAGCCCCAGCATTTT
d_call: -; clone_size: -; j_call: TRBJ1-2; v_call: TRBV7-2; cdr3_aa: CASSPRQTNYGYTF; cdr3_nt: TGTGCCAGCAGCCCGAGACAGACTAACTATGGCTACACCTTC
d_call: -; clone_size: many; j_call: TRBJ1-5; v_call: TRBV3-1; cdr3_aa: CASSQFTNQPQHF; cdr3_nt: TGTGCCAGCAGCCAATTTACGAATCAGCCCCAGCATTTT
d_call: TRBD2; clone_size: -; j_call: TRBJ2-5; v_call: TRBV20-1; cdr3_aa: CSAQGLAGIQETQYF; cdr3_nt: TGCAGTGCTCAAGGACTAGCGGGGATACAAGAGACCCAGTACTTC